The text below deals with one T cell receptor beta chain. What it binds is unknown. Authors' methods: Quality scores were absent from the junction-only immunoSEQ sequences, so filtering differed. Sequencing used immunoSEQ multiplex PCR; TCRdb keeps in-frame clones, though not all of them. V, J and clone size are taken as reported in that table, and D and trimming were inferred from the DNA itself. This sample has 2.3 million or so clones, with over 85% found just once. The data stem from a study of shared clonotypes between healthy human individuals. On the study more broadly: The composition of the donors was two women and three men aged 18 to 49. Study-wide findings and caveats: Shared across several donors were around 5% of the naive CD4 clonotypes.

The sequencing input was naive CD4+ T cells from PBMCs. Subset described: CD45RA+ positively selected. The origin of this receptor is a man aged 18 to 30 in good health. Some clones in this sample may be carry-over from other donors' samples.

CDR3 sequence reads: CASSLSQRRNEQFF. As DNA, the CDR3 is TGCGCCAGCAGCTTAAGTCAGCGTCGGAATGAGCAGTTCTTC. V and J are TRBV5-1 and TRBJ2-1; D uncertain. The V end lost 2 bases, the J end lost 7 bases, and 13 bases lay between the germline ends. Germline CDR1 SGHRS, CDR2 YFSETQ. The CDR3 totals 14 residues.